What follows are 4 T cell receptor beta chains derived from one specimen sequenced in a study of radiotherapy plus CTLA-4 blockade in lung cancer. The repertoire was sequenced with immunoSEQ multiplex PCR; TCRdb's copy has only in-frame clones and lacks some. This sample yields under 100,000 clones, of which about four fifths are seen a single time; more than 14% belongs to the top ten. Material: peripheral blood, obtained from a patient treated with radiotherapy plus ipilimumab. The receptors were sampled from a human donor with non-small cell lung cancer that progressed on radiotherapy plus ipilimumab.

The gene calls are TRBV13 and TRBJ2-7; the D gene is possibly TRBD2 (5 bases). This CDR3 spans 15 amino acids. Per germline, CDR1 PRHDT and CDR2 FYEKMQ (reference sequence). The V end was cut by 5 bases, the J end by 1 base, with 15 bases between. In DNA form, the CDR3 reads TGTGCCAGCAGCCTATTGGCCGGGAATTCCTACGAGCAGTACTTC. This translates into CASSLLAGNSYEQYF.

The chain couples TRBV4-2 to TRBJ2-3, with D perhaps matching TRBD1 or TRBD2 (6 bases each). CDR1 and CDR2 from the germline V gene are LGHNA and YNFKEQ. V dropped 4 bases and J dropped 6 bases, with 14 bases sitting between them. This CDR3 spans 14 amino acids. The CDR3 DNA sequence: TGTGCCAGCAGCCTCGAGGGGGGAGGTGATACGCAGTATTTT. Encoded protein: CASSLEGGGDTQYF.

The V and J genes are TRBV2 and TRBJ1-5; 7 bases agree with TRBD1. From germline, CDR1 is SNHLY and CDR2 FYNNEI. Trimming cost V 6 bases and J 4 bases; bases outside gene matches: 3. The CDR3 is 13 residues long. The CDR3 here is CASSGQANQPQHF. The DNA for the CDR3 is TGTGCCAGCAGCGGACAGGCGAATCAGCCCCAGCATTTT.

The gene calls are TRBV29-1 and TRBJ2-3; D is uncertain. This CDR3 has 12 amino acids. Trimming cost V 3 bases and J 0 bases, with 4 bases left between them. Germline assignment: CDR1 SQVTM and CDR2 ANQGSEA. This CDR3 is CSVDTSTDTQYF. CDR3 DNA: TGCAGCGTTGATACTAGCACAGATACGCAGTATTTT.